This is a list of T cell receptor beta chains from one sample in a study of tumor-infiltrating lymphocytes in oesophageal squamous cell carcinoma. TCRdb reprocessed the PCR reads with MiXCR, giving one entry per CDR3 protein. Among over 14,000 distinct CDR3 sequences, 45% to 55% were seen once, and the ten largest hold approximately 46%. The sequencing input was blood. The receptor set was obtained from a male donor with esophageal squamous cell carcinoma. Both conserved end residues are part of each CDR3. D genes are given only for firm matches. Only some rows state a clone size, as once, few, many or a class for expanded clones.

d_call clone_size v_call cdr3_aa
NA NA TRBV7-2 CASSRDRINEKLFF
NA NA TRBV11-1 CASSQGMSYNEQFF
NA NA TRBV7-2 CASSLGTHEQYF
TRBD1 NA TRBV18 CASSRPGGGNYGYTF
TRBD2 many TRBV2 CASSTSGRVETQYF
TRBD2 NA TRBV5-1 CASSMGRGSSTDTQYF
NA medium-sized TRBV28 CASSDNGVADTQYF
NA medium-sized TRBV7-2 CASSFMKGSYEQYF
NA few TRBV7-8 CASSLFEAVLETQYF
TRBD1 few TRBV11-3 CASSTRQGPDTQYF
NA NA TRBV5-6 CASSFFDGRADNEQYF
NA NA TRBV7-6 CASSLAGANVLTF
TRBD2 medium-sized TRBV11-1 CASSFPGTSGDYNEQFF
TRBD2 many TRBV6-1 CASSRTTSGRGETQYF
NA many TRBV12-3/TRBV12-4 CASSREVGGALNTEAFF
TRBD2 large TRBV12-3/TRBV12-4 CASSWTSGGYEQYF
NA NA TRBV2 CASEAPGEQYF
NA NA TRBV27 CASSLGVPGEQFF
TRBD1 many TRBV11-2 CASSIRGPGQGLTYEQYF
NA once TRBV11-2 CASSLVRRGGELQETQYF
TRBD2 NA TRBV7-2 CASSLLLAGTGELFF
NA NA TRBV28 CASSLSTLGARDTQYF
NA once TRBV5-6 CASSLAWDRTDTQYF
TRBD2 NA TRBV7-3 CASSREGSGGYEQYF
NA many TRBV6-1 CASSEWVSKSQPQHF
TRBD1 NA TRBV12-3/TRBV12-4 CASSRTGLGETQYF
NA many TRBV7-3 CASSLNGVAETQFF
NA NA TRBV7-8 CASSLTRGASQYF
TRBD1 NA TRBV11-1 CASTRVQGGRAFF
TRBD1 NA TRBV7-2 CASSLGRGLGGLFF
TRBD2 few TRBV12-3/TRBV12-4 CASRLLAGANEQFF
NA NA TRBV9 CASSSGTPGDEQYF
NA NA TRBV19 CSSKNRERDEQYF
TRBD2 NA TRBV28 CASKISGGSRNEQFF
NA many TRBV12-3/TRBV12-4 CASSLSRVETQYF
TRBD2 many TRBV5-4 CASSWGGTDTQYF
NA medium-sized TRBV7-6 CASSPGPHGAQYF
TRBD1 NA TRBV19 CASNSDRGLYNEQFF
TRBD2 medium-sized TRBV11-2 CASSGLAYYNEQFF
TRBD1 few TRBV7-2 CASSPRTGGNRLYNEQFF
TRBD1 NA TRBV7-6 CASSFQGAGNNEQFF
NA NA TRBV11-2 CASSSMTSWGVRTGELYF
NA NA TRBV7-8 CASSLVGETQYF
NA NA TRBV7-9 CASSLPGNEQFF
NA NA TRBV7-9 CASSLGYGRGEQYF
TRBD1 many TRBV2 CASRDRAYSPLHF
TRBD2 NA TRBV5-1 CASRGLAGGPDEQYF
TRBD2 NA TRBV20-1 CSASGLAGGIRTDTQYF
NA NA TRBV6-1 CASNREFSYEQYF
NA few TRBV6-2/TRBV6-3 CASSKLTSTDTQYF